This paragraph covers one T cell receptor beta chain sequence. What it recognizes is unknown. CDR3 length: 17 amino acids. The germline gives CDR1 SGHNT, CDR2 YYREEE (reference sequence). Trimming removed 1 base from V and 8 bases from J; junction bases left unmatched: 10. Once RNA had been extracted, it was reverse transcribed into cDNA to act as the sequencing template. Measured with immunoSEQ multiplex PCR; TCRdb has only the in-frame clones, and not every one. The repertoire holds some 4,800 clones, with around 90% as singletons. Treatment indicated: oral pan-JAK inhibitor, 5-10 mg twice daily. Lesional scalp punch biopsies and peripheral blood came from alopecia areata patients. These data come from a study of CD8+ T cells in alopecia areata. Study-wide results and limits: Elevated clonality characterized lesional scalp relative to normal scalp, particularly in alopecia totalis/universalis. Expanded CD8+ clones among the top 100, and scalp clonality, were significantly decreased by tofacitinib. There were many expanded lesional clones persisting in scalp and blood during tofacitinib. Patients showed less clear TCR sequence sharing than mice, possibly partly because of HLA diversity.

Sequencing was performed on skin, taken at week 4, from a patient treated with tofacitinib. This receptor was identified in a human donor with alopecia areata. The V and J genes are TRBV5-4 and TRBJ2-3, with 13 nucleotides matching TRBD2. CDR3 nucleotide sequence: TGTGCCAGCAGCTTGACTAGGACTAGCGGGGGCCTCAGTACGCAGTATTTT. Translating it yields CASSLTRTSGGLSTQYF.